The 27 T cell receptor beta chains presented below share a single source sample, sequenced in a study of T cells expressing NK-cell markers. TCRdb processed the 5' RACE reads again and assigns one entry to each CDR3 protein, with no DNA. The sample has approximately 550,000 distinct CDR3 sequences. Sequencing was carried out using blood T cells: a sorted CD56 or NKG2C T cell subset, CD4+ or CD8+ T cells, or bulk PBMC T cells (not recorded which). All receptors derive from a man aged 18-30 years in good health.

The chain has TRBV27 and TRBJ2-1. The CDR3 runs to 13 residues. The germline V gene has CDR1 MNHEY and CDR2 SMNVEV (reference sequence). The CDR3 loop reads CASCLAGVAEQFF.

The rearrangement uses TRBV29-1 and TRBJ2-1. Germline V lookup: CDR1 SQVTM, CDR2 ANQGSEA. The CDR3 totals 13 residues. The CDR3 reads CSVRQSSYNEQFF.

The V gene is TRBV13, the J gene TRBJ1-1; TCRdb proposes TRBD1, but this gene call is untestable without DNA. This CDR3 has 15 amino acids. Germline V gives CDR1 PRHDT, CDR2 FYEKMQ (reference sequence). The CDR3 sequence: CASNRRGQGGTEAFF.

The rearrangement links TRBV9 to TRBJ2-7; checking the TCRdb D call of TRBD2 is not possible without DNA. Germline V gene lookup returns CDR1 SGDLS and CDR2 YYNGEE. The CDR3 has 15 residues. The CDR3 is CASSVGSTPSLEQYF.

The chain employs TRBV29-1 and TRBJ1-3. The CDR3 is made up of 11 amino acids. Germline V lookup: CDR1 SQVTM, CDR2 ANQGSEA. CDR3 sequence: CSVVKGNTIYF. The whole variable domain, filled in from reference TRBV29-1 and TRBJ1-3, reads SAVISQKPSRDICQRGTSLTIQCQVDSQVTMMFWYRQQPGQSLTLIATANQGSEATYESGFVIDKFPISRPNLTFSTLTVSNMSPEDSSIYLCSVVKGNTIYFGEGSWLTVV.

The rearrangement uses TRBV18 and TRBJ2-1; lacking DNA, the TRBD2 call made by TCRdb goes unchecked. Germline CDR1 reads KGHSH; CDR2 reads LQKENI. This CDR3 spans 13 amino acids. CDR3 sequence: CASSPPTRLAEFF.

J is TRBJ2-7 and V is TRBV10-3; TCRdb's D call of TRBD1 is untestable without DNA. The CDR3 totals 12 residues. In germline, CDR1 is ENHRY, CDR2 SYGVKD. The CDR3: CATTDTNYEQYF.

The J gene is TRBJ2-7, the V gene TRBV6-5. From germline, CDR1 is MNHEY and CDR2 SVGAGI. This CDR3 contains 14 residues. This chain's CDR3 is CASSYSNSAYEQYF.

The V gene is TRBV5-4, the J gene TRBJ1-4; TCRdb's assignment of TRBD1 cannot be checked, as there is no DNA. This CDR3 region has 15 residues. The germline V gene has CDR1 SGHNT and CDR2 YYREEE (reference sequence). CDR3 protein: CASSSGGTANEKLFF.

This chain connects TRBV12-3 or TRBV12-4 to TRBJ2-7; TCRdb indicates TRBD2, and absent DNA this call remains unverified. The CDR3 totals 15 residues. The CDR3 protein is CASSPGTTLSYEQYF.

CDR3 sequence reads: CASSLTGYTEAFF. V and J are TRBV12-3 or TRBV12-4 and TRBJ1-1; the TCRdb D gene call, TRBD1, has no DNA to confirm it. CDR3 size: 13 residues.

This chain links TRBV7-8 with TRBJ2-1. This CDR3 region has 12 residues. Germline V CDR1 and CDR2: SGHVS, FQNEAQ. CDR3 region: CASSLSENEQFF.

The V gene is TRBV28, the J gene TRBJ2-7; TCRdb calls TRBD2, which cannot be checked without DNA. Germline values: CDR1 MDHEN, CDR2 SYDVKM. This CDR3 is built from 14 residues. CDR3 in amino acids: CASTLGISGYEQYF.

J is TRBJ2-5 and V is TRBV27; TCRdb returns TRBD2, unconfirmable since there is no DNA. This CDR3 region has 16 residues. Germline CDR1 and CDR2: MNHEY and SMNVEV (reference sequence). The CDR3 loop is CASSPLEAGWLETQYF.

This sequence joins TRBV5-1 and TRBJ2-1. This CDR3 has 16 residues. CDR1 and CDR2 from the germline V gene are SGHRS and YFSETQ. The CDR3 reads CASSLSEAGRYNEQFF.

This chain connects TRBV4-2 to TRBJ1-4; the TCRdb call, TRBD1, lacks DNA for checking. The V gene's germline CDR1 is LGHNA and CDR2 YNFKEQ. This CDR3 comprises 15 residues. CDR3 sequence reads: CASSPRTGWNEKLFF.

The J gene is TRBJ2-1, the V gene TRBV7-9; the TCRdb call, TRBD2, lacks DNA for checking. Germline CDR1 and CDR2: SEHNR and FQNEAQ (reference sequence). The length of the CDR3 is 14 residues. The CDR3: CASSFGYEGPEQFF.

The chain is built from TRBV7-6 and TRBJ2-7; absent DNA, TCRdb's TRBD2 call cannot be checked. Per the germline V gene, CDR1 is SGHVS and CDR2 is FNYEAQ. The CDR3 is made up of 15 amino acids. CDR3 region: CASSLTEGLASEQYF. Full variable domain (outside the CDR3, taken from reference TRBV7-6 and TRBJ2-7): GAGVSQSPRYKVTKRGQDVALRCDPISGHVSLYWYRQALGQGPEFLTYFNYEAQQDKSGLPNDRFSAERPEGSISTLTIQRTEQRDSAMYRCASSLTEGLASEQYFGPGTRLTVT.

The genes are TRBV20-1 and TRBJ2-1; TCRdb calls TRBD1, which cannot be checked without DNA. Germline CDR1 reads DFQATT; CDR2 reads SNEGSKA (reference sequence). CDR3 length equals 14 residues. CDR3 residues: CSAPPTGLNNEQFF.

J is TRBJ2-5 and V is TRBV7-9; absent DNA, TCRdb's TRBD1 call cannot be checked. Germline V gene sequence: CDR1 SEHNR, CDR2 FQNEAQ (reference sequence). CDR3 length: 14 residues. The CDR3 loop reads CASSGGAAQETQYF.

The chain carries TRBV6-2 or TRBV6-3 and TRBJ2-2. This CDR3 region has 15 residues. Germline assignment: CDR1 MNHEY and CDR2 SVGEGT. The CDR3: CASSWVSVYTGELFF.

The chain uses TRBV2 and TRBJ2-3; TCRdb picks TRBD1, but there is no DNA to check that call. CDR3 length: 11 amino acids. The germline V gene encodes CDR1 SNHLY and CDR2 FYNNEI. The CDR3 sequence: CASYKGDTQYF.

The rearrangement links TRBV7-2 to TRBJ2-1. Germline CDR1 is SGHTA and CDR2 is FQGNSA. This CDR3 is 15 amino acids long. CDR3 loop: CASSQDRTTYNEQFF.

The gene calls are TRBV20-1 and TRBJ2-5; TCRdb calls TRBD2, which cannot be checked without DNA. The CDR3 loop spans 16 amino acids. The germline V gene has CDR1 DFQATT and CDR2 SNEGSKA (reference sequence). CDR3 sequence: CSARGASGRAAETQYF.

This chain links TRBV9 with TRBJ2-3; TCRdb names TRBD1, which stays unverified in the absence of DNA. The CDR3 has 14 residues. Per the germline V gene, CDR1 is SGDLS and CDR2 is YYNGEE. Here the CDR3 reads CASSVEGQGDTQYF.

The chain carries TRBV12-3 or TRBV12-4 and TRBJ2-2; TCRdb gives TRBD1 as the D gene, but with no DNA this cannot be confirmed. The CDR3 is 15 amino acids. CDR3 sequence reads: CASTRTTGPTGELFF.

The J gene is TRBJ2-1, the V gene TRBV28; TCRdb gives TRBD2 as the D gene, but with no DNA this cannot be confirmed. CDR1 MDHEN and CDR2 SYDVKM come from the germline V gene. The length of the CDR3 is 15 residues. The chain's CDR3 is CASILASGRLGEQFF.